This T cell receptor (beta chain) was documented in a study of identical twins. General study findings and limits: Cord blood beta clonotypes that were abundant carried fewer insertions, and memory repertoires showed no such trend. Zero-insertion results could be subject to partial confounding by invariant MAIT and iNKT cells. Sequences that were beta out-of-frame showed weaker excess twin sharing.

This clonotype was seen only a few times. Antigen unknown. Unique molecular identifiers were present on the cDNA, which also gained a universal primer site by template switching. Using its own MiXCR run on the 5' RACE reads, TCRdb lists one record per CDR3 protein. The table lists about 220,000 distinct CDR3 sequences, less than 8% of them singletons. The CDR3 length is 15 residues. Germline CDR1 SGHVS, CDR2 FQNEAQ. Trimming took 4 bases from V and 3 from J, leaving 12 bases between them. The same data also contributed to another study, on yellow fever vaccine responses in identical twins.

The rearrangement uses TRBV7-8 and TRBJ1-4; the D gene is possibly TRBD1 (6 bases). Input material: memory (CD45RO+) T cells sorted from blood. The TCR sequence derives from a woman in her late teens or twenties in good health. CDR3: CASSSTGPANEKLFF. The CDR3 nucleotides read TGTGCCAGCAGCTCTACAGGGCCGGCTAATGAAAAACTGTTTTTT.